This is a list of T cell receptor beta chains from one sample in a study of shared clonotypes between healthy human individuals. Here immunoSEQ multiplex PCR was the method, and the copy in TCRdb shows in-frame clones only, minus some. Of about 1,800,000 clones in the sample, approximately 95% are singletons; the top ten hold approximately 1%. The sample comprised naive CD8+ T cells sorted from blood. These receptors all come from a man aged 18 to 30 in good health. CDR3s include the opening cysteine and the closing phenylalanine or tryptophan.

>TRBJ2-7|TRBV7-9
CATLAESSYEQYF
>TRBJ2-5|TRBV7-8
CASSPQAEETQYF
>TRBJ2-5|TRBV5-1
CASSLIGSQETQYF
>TRBJ2-1|TRBV28
CASSLYSGTDEQFF
>TRBJ2-7|TRBV4-3
CASSQDVETDYEQYF
>TRBJ1-2|TRBV11-2
CASSPGAGYTF
>TRBJ2-2|TRBV5-1
CASSYTSAGTGELFF
>TRBJ2-7|TRBV28
CASSPLQTGDPYEQYF
>TRBJ2-7|TRBV14
CASSQDWGSYEQYF
>TRBJ2-7|TRBV27
CASSLSAASLYEQYF
>TRBJ2-5|TRBV7-9
CASSSSTSGKSATQYF
>TRBJ1-1|TRBV6-1
CATLLGLEAFF
>TRBJ2-2|TRBV6-1
CASSEDNTGELFF
>TRBJ2-3|TRBV13
CASTPDRLVVSTDTQYF
>TRBJ1-3|TRBV4-1
CASSPRGDGNTIYF
>TRBJ2-7|TRBV5-1
CASSLEDPSYEQYF
>TRBJ2-7|TRBV6-5
CASGSAYEQYF
>TRBJ1-4|TRBV5-6
CASSVPSGEKLFF
>TRBJ1-2|TRBV27
CASSSGAAGYGYTF
>TRBJ2-7|TRBV4-2
CASSQVTAGSTYEQYF